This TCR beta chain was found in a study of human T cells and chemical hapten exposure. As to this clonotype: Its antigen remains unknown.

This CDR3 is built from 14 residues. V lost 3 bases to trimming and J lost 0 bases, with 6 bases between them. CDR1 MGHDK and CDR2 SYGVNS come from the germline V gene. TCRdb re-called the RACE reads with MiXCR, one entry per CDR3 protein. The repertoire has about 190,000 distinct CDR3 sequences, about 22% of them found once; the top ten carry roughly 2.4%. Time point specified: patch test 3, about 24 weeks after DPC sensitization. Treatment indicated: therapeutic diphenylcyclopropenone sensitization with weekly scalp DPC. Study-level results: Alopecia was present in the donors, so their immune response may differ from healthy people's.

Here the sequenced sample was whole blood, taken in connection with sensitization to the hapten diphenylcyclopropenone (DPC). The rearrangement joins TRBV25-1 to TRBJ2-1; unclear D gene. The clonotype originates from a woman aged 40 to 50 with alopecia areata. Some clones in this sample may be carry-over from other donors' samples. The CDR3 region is CASSDGNSYNEQFF. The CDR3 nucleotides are TGTGCCAGCAGTGATGGCAACTCCTACAATGAGCAGTTCTTC.